This TCR beta chain was documented in a study of shared clonotypes between healthy human individuals. In regard to this clone: Its target is not known.

Points from the study as a whole: Rarefaction showed sorted-subset sequencing was incomplete despite large depth. Sample collection involved blood only; tissue repertoires are likely different. Relative to clonotypes present in all four donors, those not shared had lower generation probabilities.

At deep level, the assay was performed. The method was immunoSEQ multiplex PCR; TCRdb's version includes in-frame clones alone and lacks a portion of them. The table records some 2,000,000 clones, roughly 95% of them present only once. CDR3 length: 14 residues. V lost 6 bases, J lost 7 bases, and 6 bases stayed unmatched. Germline CDR1 reads SNHLY; CDR2 reads FYNNEI. Material: naive CD4+ T cells sorted from blood. Subset: CD45RA+ positively selected. V and J are TRBV2 and TRBJ1-4; 9 nucleotides match TRBD1. The sequence derives from a man aged 18 to 29 in good health. The CDR3 DNA reads as TGTGCCAGCAGATTACAGGGGGCGGGTGAAAAACTGTTTTTT. It is translated as CASRLQGAGEKLFF.